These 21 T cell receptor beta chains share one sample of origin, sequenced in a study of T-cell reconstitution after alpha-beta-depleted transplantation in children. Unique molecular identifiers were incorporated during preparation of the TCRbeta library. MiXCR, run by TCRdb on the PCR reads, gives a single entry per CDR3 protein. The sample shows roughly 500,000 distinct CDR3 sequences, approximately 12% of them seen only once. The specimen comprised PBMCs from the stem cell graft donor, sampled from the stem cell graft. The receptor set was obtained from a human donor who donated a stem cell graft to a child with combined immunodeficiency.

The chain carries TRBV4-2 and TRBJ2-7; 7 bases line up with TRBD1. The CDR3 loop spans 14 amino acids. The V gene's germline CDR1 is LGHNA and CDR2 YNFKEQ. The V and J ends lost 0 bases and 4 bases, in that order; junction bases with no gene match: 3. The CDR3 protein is CASSQEVQGYEQYF. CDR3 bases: TGTGCCAGCAGCCAAGAAGTACAGGGGTACGAGCAGTACTTC.

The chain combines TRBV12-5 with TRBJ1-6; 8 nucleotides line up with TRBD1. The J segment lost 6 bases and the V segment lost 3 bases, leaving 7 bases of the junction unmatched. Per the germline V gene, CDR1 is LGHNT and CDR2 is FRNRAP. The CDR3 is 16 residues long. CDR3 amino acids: CASGFRQGARNSPLHF. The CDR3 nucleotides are TGTGCTAGTGGTTTTCGGCAGGGGGCTCGTAATTCACCCCTCCACTTT.

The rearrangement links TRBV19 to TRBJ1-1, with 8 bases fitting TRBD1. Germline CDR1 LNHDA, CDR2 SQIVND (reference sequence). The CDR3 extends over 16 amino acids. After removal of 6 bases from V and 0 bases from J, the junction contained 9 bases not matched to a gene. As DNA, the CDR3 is TGTGCCAGTAGCCCCCGACAGGGGTTGATGAACACTGAAGCTTTCTTT. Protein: CASSPRQGLMNTEAFF.

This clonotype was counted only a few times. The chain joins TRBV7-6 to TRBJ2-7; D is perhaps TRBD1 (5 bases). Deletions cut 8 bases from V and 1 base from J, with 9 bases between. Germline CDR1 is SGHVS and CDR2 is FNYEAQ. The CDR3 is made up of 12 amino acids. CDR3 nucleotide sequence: TGTGCCAGCGGACACGGGTCCTACGAGCAGTACTTC. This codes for CASGHGSYEQYF.

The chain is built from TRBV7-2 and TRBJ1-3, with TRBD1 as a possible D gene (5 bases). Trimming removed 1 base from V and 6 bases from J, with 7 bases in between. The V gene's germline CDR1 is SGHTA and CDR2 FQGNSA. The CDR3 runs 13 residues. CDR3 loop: CASSLGTPNTIYF. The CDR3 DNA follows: TGTGCCAGCAGCTTAGGGACACCAAACACCATATATTTT.

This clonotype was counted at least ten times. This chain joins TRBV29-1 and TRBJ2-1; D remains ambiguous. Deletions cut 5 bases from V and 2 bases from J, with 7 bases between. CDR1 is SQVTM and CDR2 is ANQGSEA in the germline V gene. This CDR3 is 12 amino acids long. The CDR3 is CSVFQAYNEQFF. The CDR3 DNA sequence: TGCAGCGTTTTTCAAGCCTACAATGAGCAGTTCTTC.

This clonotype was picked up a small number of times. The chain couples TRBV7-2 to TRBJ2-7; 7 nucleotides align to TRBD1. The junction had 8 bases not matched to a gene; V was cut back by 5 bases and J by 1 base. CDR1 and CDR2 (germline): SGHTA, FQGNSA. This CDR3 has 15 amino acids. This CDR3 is CASSPIGTASYEQYF. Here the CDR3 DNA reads TGTGCCAGCAGCCCAATAGGGACAGCTTCCTACGAGCAGTACTTC. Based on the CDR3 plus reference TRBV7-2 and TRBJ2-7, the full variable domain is GAGVSQSPSNKVTEKGKDVELRCDPISGHTALYWYRQSLGQGLEFLIYFQGNSAPDKSGLPSDRFSAERTGGSVSTLTIQRTQQEDSAVYLCASSPIGTASYEQYFGPGTRLTVT.

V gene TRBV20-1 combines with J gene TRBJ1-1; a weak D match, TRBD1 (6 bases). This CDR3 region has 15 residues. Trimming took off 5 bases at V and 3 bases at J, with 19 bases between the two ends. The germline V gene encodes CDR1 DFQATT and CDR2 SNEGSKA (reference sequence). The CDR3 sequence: CSAPSPRGVDTEAFF. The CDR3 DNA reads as TGCAGTGCTCCATCTCCGAGGGGGGTGGACACTGAAGCTTTCTTT.

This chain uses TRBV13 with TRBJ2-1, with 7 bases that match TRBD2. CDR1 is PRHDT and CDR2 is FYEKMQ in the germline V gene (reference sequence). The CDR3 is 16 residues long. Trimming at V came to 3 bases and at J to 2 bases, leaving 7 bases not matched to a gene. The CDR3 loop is CASSFQIGTTYNEQFF. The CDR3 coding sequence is TGTGCCAGCAGCTTTCAGATCGGGACTACCTACAATGAGCAGTTCTTC.

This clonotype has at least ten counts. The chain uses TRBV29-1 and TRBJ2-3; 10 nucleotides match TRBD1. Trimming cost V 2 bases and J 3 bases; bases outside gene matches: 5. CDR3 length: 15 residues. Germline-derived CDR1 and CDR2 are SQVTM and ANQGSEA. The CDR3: CSVEKDRGVTDTQYF. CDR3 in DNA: TGCAGCGTTGAAAAGGACAGGGGGGTAACAGATACGCAGTATTTT.

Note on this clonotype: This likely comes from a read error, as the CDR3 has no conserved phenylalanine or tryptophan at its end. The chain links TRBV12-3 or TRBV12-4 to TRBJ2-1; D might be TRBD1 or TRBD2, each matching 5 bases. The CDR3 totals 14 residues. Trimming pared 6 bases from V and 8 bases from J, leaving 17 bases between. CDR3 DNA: TGTGCCAGCAGCCCCCAGGGAGTTATCGATGAGCAGTTCCTC. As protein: CASSPQGVIDEQFL.

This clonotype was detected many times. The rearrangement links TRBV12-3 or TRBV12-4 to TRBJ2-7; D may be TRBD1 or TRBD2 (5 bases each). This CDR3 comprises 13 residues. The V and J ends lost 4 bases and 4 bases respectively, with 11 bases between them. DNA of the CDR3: TGTGCCAGCAGTTCGGGACCAACATACGAGCAGTACTTC. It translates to CASSSGPTYEQYF.

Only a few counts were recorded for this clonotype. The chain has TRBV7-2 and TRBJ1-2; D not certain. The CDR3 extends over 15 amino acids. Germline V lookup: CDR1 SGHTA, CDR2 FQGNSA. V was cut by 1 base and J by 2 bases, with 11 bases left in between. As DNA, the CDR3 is TGTGCCAGCAGCTTAGATAGCGGCTGGAACTATGGCTACACCTTC. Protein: CASSLDSGWNYGYTF. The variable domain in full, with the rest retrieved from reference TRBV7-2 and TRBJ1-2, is GAGVSQSPSNKVTEKGKDVELRCDPISGHTALYWYRQSLGQGLEFLIYFQGNSAPDKSGLPSDRFSAERTGGSVSTLTIQRTQQEDSAVYLCASSLDSGWNYGYTFGSGTRLTVV.

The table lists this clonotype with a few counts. The CDR3 loop reads CASSLDRGGGELFF. Here the CDR3 DNA reads TGCGCCAGCAGCTTGGACAGGGGTGGAGGGGAGCTGTTTTTT. The chain employs TRBV5-1 and TRBJ2-2, with 7 bases identical to TRBD1. V lost 0 bases, J lost 8 bases, and 4 bases stayed unmatched. This CDR3 has 14 amino acids. The germline CDR1 and CDR2 sequences are SGHRS and YFSETQ.

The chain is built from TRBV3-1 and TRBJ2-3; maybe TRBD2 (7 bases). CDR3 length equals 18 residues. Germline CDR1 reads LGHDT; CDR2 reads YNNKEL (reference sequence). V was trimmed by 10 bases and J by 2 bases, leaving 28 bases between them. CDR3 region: CATCQDQIGGGYTDTQYF. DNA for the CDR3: TGTGCCACCTGCCAAGATCAGATAGGGGGGGGATACACAGATACGCAGTATTTT.

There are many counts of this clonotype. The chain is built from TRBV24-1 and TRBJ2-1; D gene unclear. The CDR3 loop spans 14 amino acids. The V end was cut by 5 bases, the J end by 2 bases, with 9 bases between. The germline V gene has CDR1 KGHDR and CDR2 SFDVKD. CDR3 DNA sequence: TGTGCCACCAGTGGGGTAGCTGCCTACAATGAGCAGTTCTTC. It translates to CATSGVAAYNEQFF.

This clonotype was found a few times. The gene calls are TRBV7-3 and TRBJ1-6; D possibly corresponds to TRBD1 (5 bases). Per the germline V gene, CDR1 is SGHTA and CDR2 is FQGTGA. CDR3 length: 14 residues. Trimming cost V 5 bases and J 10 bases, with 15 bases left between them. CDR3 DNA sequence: TGTGCCAGCAGCGCCACCAGGGCGGGATCACCCCTCCACTTT. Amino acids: CASSATRAGSPLHF.

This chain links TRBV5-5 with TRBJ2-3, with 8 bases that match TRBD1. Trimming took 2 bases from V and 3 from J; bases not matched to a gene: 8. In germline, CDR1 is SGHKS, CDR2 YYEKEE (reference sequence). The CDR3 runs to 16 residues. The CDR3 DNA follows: TGTGCCAGCAGCTTCCGGACAGGGATGAGTACAGATACGCAGTATTTT. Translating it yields CASSFRTGMSTDTQYF.

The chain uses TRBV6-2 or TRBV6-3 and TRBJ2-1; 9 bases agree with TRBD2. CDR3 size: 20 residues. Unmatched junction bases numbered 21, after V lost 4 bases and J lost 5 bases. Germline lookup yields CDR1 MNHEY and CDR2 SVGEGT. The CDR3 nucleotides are TGTGCCAGCAGTTCACACAGGGGAGCAATCGGACTAGCGTTCAACAATGAGCAGTTCTTC. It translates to CASSSHRGAIGLAFNNEQFF.

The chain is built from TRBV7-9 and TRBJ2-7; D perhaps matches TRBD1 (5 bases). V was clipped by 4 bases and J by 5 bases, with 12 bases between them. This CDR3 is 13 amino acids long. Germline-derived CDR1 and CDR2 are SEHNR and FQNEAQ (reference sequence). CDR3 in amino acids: CASSSMGLDEQYF. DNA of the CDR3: TGTGCCAGCAGCTCGATGGGGCTAGACGAGCAGTACTTC.

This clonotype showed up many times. Written as DNA, the CDR3 is TGTGCCAGCAGCTTATGGCGGCCGAACACCGGGGAGCTGTTTTTT. It translates to CASSLWRPNTGELFF. The chain uses TRBV7-9 and TRBJ2-2; D call uncertain. The germline CDR1 and CDR2 sequences are SEHNR and FQNEAQ (reference sequence). V was trimmed by 2 bases and J by 0 bases, leaving 7 bases between them. The CDR3 is 15 amino acids.